This TCR beta chain originates from a study of technical replicates of blood from four donors. Clones were sequenced by immunoSEQ multiplex PCR, and TCRdb holds only the in-frame ones, with some missing. The sample has 100,000 or so clones, under 96% seen once. This TCR was recovered from a human donor in good health. Sequences were obtained from T cells isolated from PBMCs.

The CDR3: CASSLAGGTEAFF. The DNA of the CDR3 is TGTGCCAGCAGCTTAGCAGGGGGCACTGAAGCTTTCTTT. This chain links TRBV11-1 with TRBJ1-1; tentative D call: TRBD1 (6 bases). The CDR3 is 13 residues long. V was clipped by 0 bases and J by 4 bases, with 6 bases between them. In germline, CDR1 is SGHAT, CDR2 FQDESV (reference sequence).